Detailed here is one T cell receptor beta chain. The target antigen is unknown. This sample is drawn from a study of memory CD4+ T cells and cytomegalovirus serostatus. On the study more broadly: Of the healthy Belgian adults, several were CMV seropositive and fewer than 30 seronegative.

The CDR3 extends over 17 amino acids. Germline V gives CDR1 SGHDN, CDR2 FVKESK. V shed 0 bases and J shed 4 bases, with 18 bases lying between them. Study results and caveats: About two fifths of the roughly 160 known CMV-associated TCRbeta sequences appeared in CD4+ memory.

Single viable CD3+CD4+CD8-CD45RO+ cells were sorted as the memory CD4+ T cells. TCRdb keeps only in-frame clones here, not all; method: immunoSEQ multiplex PCR. This table has tens of thousands of clones, 75% to 80% appearing once. What was sequenced was memory CD4+ T cells from blood. This TCR was sampled from an adult in good health and CMV-seronegative. The rearrangement joins TRBV14 to TRBJ2-5; tentatively, D is TRBD1 (5 bases). The CDR3 DNA follows: TGTGCCAGCAGCCAAGATCAGCCAGGGTTGAGACGAGAGACCCAGTACTTC. Residues: CASSQDQPGLRRETQYF.